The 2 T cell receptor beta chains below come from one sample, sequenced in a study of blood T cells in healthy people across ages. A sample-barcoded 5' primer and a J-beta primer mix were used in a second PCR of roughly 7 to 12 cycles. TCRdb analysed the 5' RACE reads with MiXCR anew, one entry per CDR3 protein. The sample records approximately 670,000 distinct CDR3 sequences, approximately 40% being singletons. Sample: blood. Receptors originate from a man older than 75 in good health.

The CDR3 is CASSFRAGAIYNEQYF. The CDR3 DNA reads TGTGCCAGCAGCTTCCGAGCGGGAGCTATATACAATGAGCAGTACTTC. V gene TRBV5-6 combines with J gene TRBJ2-5, with 8 positions matching TRBD2. With V trimmed by 2 bases and J by 11 bases, 17 bases remained unmatched. The CDR3 totals 16 residues. The germline V gene encodes CDR1 SGHDT and CDR2 YYEEEE.

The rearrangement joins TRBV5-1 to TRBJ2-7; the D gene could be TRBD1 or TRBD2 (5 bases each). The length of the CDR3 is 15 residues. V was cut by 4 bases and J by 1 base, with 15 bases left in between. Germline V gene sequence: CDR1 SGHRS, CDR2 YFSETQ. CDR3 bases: TGCGCCAGCAGCCCGGGACCAACTCTATCCTACGAGCAGTACTTC. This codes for CASSPGPTLSYEQYF.